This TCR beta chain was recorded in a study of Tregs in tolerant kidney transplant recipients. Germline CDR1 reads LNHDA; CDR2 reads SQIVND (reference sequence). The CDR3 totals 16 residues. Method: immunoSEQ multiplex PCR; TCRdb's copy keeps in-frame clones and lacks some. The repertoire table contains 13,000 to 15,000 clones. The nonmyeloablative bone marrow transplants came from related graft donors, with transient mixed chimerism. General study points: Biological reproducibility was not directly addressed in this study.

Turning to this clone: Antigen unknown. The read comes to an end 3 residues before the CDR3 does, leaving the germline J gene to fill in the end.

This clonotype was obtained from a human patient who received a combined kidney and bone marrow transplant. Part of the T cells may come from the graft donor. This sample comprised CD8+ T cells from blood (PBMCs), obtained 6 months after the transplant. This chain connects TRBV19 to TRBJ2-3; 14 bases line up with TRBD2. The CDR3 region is CASSWGTSGSEGTQYF. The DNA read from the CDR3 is TGTGCCAGTAGTTGGGGGACTAGCGGGAGTGAGGGCACG.